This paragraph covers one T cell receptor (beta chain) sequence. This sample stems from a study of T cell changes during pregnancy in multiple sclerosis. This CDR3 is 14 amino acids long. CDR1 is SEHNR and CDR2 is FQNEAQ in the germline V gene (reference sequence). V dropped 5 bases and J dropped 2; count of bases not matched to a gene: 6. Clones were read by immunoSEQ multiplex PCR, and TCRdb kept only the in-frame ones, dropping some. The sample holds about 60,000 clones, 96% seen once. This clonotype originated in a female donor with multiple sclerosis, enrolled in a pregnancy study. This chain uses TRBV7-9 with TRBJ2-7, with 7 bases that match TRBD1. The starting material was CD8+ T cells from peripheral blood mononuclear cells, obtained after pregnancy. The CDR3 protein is CASSKRDSPYEQYF. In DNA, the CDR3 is TGTGCCAGCAGCAAGAGGGACAGTCCCTACGAGCAGTACTTC.